This T cell receptor beta chain was profiled in a study of T cell responses to AZD1222 COVID-19 vaccine. The study's findings and limits: Spike-specific TCRs gained breadth and depth after people received two AZD1222 doses. Scientists sampled the repertoires only once the peak T cell response had passed. Spike-wide coverage was observed for vaccine-associated CD4 TCRs, with dominant responses at 160-218 and 743-854.

Worth noting for this clone: Its antigen is as yet unknown.

Measured with immunoSEQ multiplex PCR; TCRdb has only the in-frame clones, and not every one. In the table there are 200,000 or so clones, over 70% of which are singletons. The CDR3 is 14 residues long. The chain joins TRBV21-1 to TRBJ1-3. TRBV21-1 is a pseudogene. The receptor was derived from an adult in good health. The material was peripheral blood, obtained on day 0 of MenACWY control vaccination. The CDR3 nucleotides read TGTGCCAGCAGCCTCCGGGACCGTGGAAACACCATATATTTT. Translation gives CASSLRDRGNTIYF.